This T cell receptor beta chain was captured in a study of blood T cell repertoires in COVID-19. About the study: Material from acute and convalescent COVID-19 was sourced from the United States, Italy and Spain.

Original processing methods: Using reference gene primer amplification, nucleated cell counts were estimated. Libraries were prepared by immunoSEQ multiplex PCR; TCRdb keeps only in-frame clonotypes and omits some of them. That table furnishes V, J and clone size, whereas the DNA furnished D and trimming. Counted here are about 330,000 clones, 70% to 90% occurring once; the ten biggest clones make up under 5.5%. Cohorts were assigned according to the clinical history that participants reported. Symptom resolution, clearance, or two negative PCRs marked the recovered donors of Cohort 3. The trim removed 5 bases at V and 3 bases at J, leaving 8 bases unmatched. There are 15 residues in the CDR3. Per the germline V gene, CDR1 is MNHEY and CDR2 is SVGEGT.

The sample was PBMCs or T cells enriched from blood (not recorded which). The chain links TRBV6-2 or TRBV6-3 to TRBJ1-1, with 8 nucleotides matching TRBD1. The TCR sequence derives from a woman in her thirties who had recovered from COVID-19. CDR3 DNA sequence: TGTGCCAGCAGTGCGACAGGGGTTGGATACACTGAAGCTTTCTTT. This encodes CASSATGVGYTEAFF.